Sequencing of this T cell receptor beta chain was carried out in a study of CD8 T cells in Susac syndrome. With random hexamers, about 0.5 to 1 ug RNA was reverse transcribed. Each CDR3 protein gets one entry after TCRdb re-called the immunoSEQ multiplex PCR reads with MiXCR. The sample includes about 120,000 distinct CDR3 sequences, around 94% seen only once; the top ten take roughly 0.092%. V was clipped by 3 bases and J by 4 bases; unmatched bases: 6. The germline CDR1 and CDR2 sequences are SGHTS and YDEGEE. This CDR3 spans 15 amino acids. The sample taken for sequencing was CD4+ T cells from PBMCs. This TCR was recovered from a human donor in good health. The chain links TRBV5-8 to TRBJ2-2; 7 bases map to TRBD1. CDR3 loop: CASSSGQVRTGELFF. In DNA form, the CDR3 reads TGTGCCAGCAGCTCCGGACAGGTGCGCACCGGGGAGCTGTTTTTT. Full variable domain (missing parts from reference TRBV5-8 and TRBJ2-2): EAGVTQSPTHLIKTRGQQATLRCSPISGHTSVYWYQQALGLGLQFLLWYDEGEERNRGNFPPRFSGRQFPNYSSELNVNALELEDSALYLCASSSGQVRTGELFFGEGSRLTVL.